This T cell receptor beta chain is from a study of blood T cell repertoires in COVID-19. V was cut by 3 bases and J by 4 bases, with 9 bases left in between. The CDR3 runs 13 residues. Produced via immunoSEQ multiplex PCR; TCRdb's table is partial and in-frame only. The sample carries hundreds of thousands of clones, roughly 86% recorded once. The sequencing sample was made of peripheral blood. The genes are TRBV12-3 or TRBV12-4 and TRBJ1-2; D is possibly TRBD1 (6 bases). The receptor comes from a woman in her 70s with COVID-19, enrolled during active disease. Here the CDR3 DNA reads TGTGCCAGCAGTTTGGACAGCCTCTATGGCTACACCTTC. Translation gives CASSLDSLYGYTF.